Shown below are 13 T cell receptor beta chains from a single sample sequenced in a study of blood T cell repertoires in COVID-19. Repertoires were generated with immunoSEQ multiplex PCR, while TCRdb's copy carries only in-frame clones and drops some. The data show about 80,000 clones, with more than 70% seen just once and around a sixth held by the top ten. The sequencing sample was made of peripheral blood. The receptor set was obtained from an older man with active or convalescent COVID-19.

The gene calls are TRBV24-1 and TRBJ2-7, with 7 nucleotides matching TRBD1. The CDR3 runs to 15 residues. Germline CDR1 and CDR2: KGHDR and SFDVKD. The J segment lost 0 bases and the V segment lost 5 bases, leaving 6 bases of the junction unmatched. The CDR3 sequence: CATSGPGTDSYEQYF. CDR3 coding DNA: TGTGCCACCAGTGGACCCGGGACAGACTCCTACGAGCAGTACTTC.

This clone appeared a single time. The rearrangement joins TRBV3-1 (or the pseudogene TRBV3-2) to TRBJ2-1; 10 nucleotides align to TRBD2. J was trimmed by 4 bases and V by 5 bases; bases with no gene match: 2. Germline loops: CDR1 LGHDT, CDR2 YNNKEL (reference sequence). The CDR3 has 14 residues. The CDR3 coding sequence is TGTGCCAGCAGCTCTAGCGGGGGATACAATGAGCAGTTCTTC. It translates to CASSSSGGYNEQFF.

V and J are TRBV2 and TRBJ2-7, with 10 bases fitting TRBD1. The CDR3 has 14 amino acids. Germline lookup yields CDR1 SNHLY and CDR2 FYNNEI. The J segment lost 12 bases and the V segment lost 1 base, leaving 9 bases of the junction unmatched. The CDR3 DNA sequence: TGTGCCAGCAGTGAAGTCCGGGACAGGGGTGTTGCGTACTTC. Translated, it gives CASSEVRDRGVAYF.

The chain employs TRBV7-2 and TRBJ1-4; D gene uncertain. V was trimmed by 4 bases and J by 10 bases, leaving 19 bases between them. The CDR3 contains 15 residues. CDR1 is SGHTA and CDR2 is FQGNSA in the germline V gene. For the CDR3, the DNA is TGTGCCAGCAGCTCAAGAACATCGTCGGCGGGAAAACTGTTTTTT. The encoded protein is CASSSRTSSAGKLFF.

The chain couples TRBV5-1 to TRBJ2-5; maybe TRBD1 (5 bases). The CDR3 has 14 amino acids. Germline loops: CDR1 SGHRS, CDR2 YFSETQ. V lost 7 bases to trimming and J lost 1 base, with 14 bases between them. The CDR3 sequence is CASGSPRAQETQYF. In nucleotides, the CDR3 is TGCGCCAGCGGCTCTCCCAGGGCCCAAGAGACCCAGTACTTC.

The rearrangement joins TRBV6-5 to TRBJ2-7; D gene uncertain. The CDR3 covers 15 residues. Germline CDR1 MNHEY, CDR2 SVGAGI. V was trimmed by 0 bases and J by 3 bases, leaving 12 bases between them. For the CDR3, the DNA is TGTGCCAGCAGTTACTCGATGGGCTCCTACTACGAGCAGTACTTC. The encoded protein is CASSYSMGSYYEQYF.

J is TRBJ1-4 and V is TRBV7-9; D not resolved. Looked up from germline, CDR1 is SEHNR and CDR2 is FQNEAQ (reference sequence). The V and J ends lost 2 bases and 5 bases respectively, with 12 bases between them. This CDR3 spans 15 amino acids. CDR3 bases: TGTGCCAGCAGCTTATGGAGGGAAGTAAATGAAAAACTGTTTTTT. Its protein product is CASSLWREVNEKLFF.

The gene calls are TRBV19 and TRBJ1-1; possible D gene TRBD1, 5 bases. Trimming removed 4 bases from V and 0 bases from J, with 12 bases in between. CDR3 length: 15 residues. Germline loops: CDR1 LNHDA, CDR2 SQIVND (reference sequence). Here the CDR3 DNA reads TGTGCCAGTAGTAGGCAGGGTCTAATGAACACTGAAGCTTTCTTT. It codes for CASSRQGLMNTEAFF.

The V call is TRBV4-1, the J call TRBJ2-7; tentative D call: TRBD2 (5 bases). CDR1 is MGHRA, CDR2 YSYEKL, per germline. Trimming removed 1 base at V and 4 bases at J, with 8 bases between. The CDR3 spans 13 residues. The CDR3, as DNA: TGCGCCAGCAGCCAAGTCGGGATTTACGAGCAGTACTTC. Translating it yields CASSQVGIYEQYF.

Only one count was recorded for this clone. J is TRBJ1-1 and V is TRBV10-3; D possibly corresponds to TRBD1 (5 bases). There are 12 residues in the CDR3. V lost 4 bases and J lost 8, with 11 bases in between. Germline assignment: CDR1 ENHRY and CDR2 SYGVKD. The CDR3 DNA follows: TGTGCCATCAGTGCAGACAGAGACGAAGCTTTCTTT. Amino acid sequence: CAISADRDEAFF.

The chain links TRBV19 to TRBJ1-5, with a weak D call TRBD1 (5 bases). The CDR3 consists of 13 residues. The germline V and J ends were trimmed by 7 bases and 4 bases, with 11 bases remaining between them. The V gene's germline CDR1 is LNHDA and CDR2 SQIVND (reference sequence). The CDR3 reads CASKSGGNQPQHF. The CDR3 nucleotides are TGTGCCAGTAAGTCCGGGGGTAATCAGCCCCAGCATTTT.

CDR3 protein: CASSYVGEGDTQYF. The CDR3 DNA reads TGTGCCAGTTCCTACGTCGGGGAAGGTGACACCCAGTACTTC. The chain is built from TRBV27 and TRBJ2-5; D perhaps matches TRBD2 (5 bases). The germline V gene has CDR1 MNHEY and CDR2 SMNVEV (reference sequence). The V end lost 9 bases, the J end lost 8 bases, and 22 bases lay between the germline ends. This CDR3 has 14 residues.

This rearrangement joins TRBV18 to TRBJ2-1; a possible D gene is TRBD2 (5 bases). The germline V gene encodes CDR1 KGHSH and CDR2 LQKENI. This CDR3 spans 14 amino acids. V lost 1 base to trimming and J lost 5 bases, with 9 bases between them. CDR3 sequence (DNA): TGTGCCAGCTCACCACGACTATATGACAATGAGCAGTTCTTC. Translated, it gives CASSPRLYDNEQFF.